This T cell receptor (beta chain) was sequenced during a study of human T cells and chemical hapten exposure. Broader study findings: Correlating positively with patch test score were the PT1 expanded TCR counts.

The time point here: patch test 1, 2 weeks after DPC sensitization. The treatment: therapeutic diphenylcyclopropenone sensitization with weekly scalp DPC. Prior to each patch test being applied, blood was drawn. The CDR3 sequence is 16 residues long. The V end was cut by 3 bases, the J end by 0 bases, with 12 bases between. This clonotype was seen a few times. The target antigen is unknown. Authors' processing steps: TCR counts had a median of about 99,000 per sample and spanned roughly 20,000 to 750,000. TCRdb reanalysed the RACE reads using MiXCR and keeps one entry per CDR3 protein. These V and J calls originate from TCRdb's pipeline instead of the authors' own analysis. The sample consists of under 200,000 distinct CDR3 sequences, 14% of them appearing once.

The material was whole blood, obtained in connection with sensitization to the hapten diphenylcyclopropenone (DPC). J is TRBJ2-4 and V is TRBV12-3 or TRBV12-4; D uncertain. This TCR derives from a woman aged 25 to 45 with alopecia areata. Some clones in this sample may be carry-over from other donors' samples. The CDR3 bases are TGTGCCAGCAGTTTCCCAGGCCCGCTAGCCAAAAACATTCAGTACTTC. This sequence encodes CASSFPGPLAKNIQYF.